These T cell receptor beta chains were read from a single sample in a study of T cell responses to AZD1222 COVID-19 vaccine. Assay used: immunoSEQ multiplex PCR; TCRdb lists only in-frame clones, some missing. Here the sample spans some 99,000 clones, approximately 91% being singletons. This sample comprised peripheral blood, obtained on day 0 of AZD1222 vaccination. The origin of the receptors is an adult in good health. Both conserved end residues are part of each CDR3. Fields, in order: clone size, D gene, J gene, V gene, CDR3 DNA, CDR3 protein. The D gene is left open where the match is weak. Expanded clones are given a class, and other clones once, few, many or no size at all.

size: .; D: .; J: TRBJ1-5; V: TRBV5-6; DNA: TGTGCCAGCAGCTGGGGCGACAGCAAAGCCTATAGCAATCAGCCCCAGCATTTT; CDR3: CASSWGDSKAYSNQPQHF
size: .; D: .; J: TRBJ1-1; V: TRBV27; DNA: TGTGCCAGCACCCAACCGGGGGTGCGCACTGAAGCTTTCTTT; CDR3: CASTQPGVRTEAFF
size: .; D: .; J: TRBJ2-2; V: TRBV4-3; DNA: TGCGCCAGCAGCCGAGGGGCTGGTTTGAACACCGGGGAGCTGTTTTTT; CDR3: CASSRGAGLNTGELFF
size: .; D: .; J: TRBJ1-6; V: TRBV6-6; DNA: TGTGCCAGCAGTGGGGGGACGAGGATATCACCCCTCCACTTT; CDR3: CASSGGTRISPLHF
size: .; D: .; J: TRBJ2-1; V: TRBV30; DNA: TGTGCCTGGGGGACTGGGCAGGGATCCTACAATGAGCAGTTCTTC; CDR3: CAWGTGQGSYNEQFF
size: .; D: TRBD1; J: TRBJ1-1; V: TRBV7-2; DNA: TGTGCCAGCAGCCTCGGGACAGGGGATGAAGCTTTCTTT; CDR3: CASSLGTGDEAFF
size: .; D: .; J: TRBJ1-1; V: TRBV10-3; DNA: TGTGCCATCAGTGAGCCAGGGAGCCTGAACACTGAAGCTTTCTTT; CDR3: CAISEPGSLNTEAFF
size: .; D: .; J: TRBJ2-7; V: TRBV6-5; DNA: TGTGCCAGCAGTTACCCTCCCTACGAGCAGTACTTC; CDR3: CASSYPPYEQYF
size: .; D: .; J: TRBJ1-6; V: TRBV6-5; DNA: TGTGCCAGCAGTCGAGGACAGAATAATTCACCCCTCCACTTT; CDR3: CASSRGQNNSPLHF
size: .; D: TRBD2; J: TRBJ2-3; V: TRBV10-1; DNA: TGCGCCAGCACGGGGGGGAGGACAGATACGCAGTATTTT; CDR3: CASTGGRTDTQYF
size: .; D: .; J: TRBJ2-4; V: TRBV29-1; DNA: TGCAGCGTTGCACGGGAAGGGGGGAACATTCAGTACTTC; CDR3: CSVAREGGNIQYF
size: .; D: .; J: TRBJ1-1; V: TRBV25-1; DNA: TGTGCCAGCAGTGAATTCGGGGTTAGGGCTTTCTTT; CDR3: CASSEFGVRAFF
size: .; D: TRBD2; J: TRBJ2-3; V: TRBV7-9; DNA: TGTGCCAGCAGCTCGAGCATGAGCGGGAGGGTCAATACGCAGTATTTT; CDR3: CASSSSMSGRVNTQYF
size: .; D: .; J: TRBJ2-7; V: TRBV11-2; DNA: TGTGCCAGCAGCTTTTCCTTGACGGCGGAGCAGTACTTC; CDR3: CASSFSLTAEQYF
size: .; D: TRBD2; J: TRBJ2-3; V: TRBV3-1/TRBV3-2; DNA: TGTGCCAGCAGCCCTAGCGGGAATACGCAGTATTTT; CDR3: CASSPSGNTQYF
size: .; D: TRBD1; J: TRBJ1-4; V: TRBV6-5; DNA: TGTGCCAGCAGTCGCGGGCAGGGGGCTAATGAAAAACTGTTTTTT; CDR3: CASSRGQGANEKLFF
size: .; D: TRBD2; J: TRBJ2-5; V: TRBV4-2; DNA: TGTGCCAGCAGCCAAGAAGGACTAGTGGGTCAAGAGACCCAGTACTTC; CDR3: CASSQEGLVGQETQYF
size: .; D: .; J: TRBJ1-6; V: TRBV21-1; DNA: TGTGCCAGCAGCAAACGGCCTACGGCTTATAATTCACCCCTCCACTTT; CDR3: CASSKRPTAYNSPLHF
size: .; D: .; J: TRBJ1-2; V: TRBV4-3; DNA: TGCGCCAGCAGCCAAGACCCCGCCCCCTATGGCTACACCTTC; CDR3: CASSQDPAPYGYTF
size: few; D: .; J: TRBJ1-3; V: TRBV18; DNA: TGTGCCAGCTCACCACCATCTATCGAAAACACCATATATTTT; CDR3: CASSPPSIENTIYF
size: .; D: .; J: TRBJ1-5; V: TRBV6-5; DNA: TGTGCCAGCAGTTACGCAGGGAATCAGCCCCAGCATTTT; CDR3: CASSYAGNQPQHF
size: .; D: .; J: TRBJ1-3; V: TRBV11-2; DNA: TGTGCCAGCAGCTTCAGGGTGTCGCCTGGAAACACCATATATTTT; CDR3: CASSFRVSPGNTIYF
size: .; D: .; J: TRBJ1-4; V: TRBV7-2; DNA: TGTGCCAGCCGGGGGGGGACTAATGAAAAACTGTTTTTT; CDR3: CASRGGTNEKLFF
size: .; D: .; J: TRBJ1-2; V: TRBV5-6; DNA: TGTGCCAGCAGCTTGTCAATGAATCCCTATGGCTACACCTTC; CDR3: CASSLSMNPYGYTF
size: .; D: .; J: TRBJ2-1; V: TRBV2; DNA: TGTGCCAGCACGGGTACCGCATACAATGAGCAGTTCTTC; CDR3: CASTGTAYNEQFF
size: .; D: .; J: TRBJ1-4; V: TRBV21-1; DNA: TGTGCCAGCAGCAAAGAAATTTTCGATCGCAGGGATAATGAAAAACTGTTTTTT; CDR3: CASSKEIFDRRDNEKLFF
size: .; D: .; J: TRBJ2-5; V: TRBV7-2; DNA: TGTGCCAGCAGCTTAATTAGGACGACCCAGTACTTC; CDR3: CASSLIRTTQYF
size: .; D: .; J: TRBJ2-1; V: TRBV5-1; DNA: TGCGCCAGCAGCTTAAGGGGTGAGCAGTTCTTC; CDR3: CASSLRGEQFF
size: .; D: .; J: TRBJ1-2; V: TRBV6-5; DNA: TGTGCCAGCAGTTACCGGGGAGGACCCTCCAACTATGGCTACACCTTC; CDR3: CASSYRGGPSNYGYTF